This T cell receptor (beta chain) stems from a study of OX40 agonist ivuxolimab in advanced cancers. The CDR3 spans 15 residues. The germline V gene has CDR1 SNHLY and CDR2 FYNNEI. V lost 4 bases and J lost 5, with 15 bases in between. The method was immunoSEQ multiplex PCR; TCRdb's version includes in-frame clones alone and lacks a portion of them. The sample contains about 96,000 clones, 84% of which appear only once. The rearrangement joins TRBV2 to TRBJ2-1; TRBD2 might be the D (6 bases). The sequence derives from an adult with an advanced solid tumor such as melanoma, head and neck, liver or kidney cancer. The sequencing used CD4+ or CD8+ T cells sorted from blood, collected in a trial of the OX40 agonist ivuxolimab. The CDR3 loop is CASSAPGLRDNEQFF. CDR3 nucleotide sequence: TGTGCCAGCAGTGCCCCGGGACTCAGAGACAATGAGCAGTTCTTC.